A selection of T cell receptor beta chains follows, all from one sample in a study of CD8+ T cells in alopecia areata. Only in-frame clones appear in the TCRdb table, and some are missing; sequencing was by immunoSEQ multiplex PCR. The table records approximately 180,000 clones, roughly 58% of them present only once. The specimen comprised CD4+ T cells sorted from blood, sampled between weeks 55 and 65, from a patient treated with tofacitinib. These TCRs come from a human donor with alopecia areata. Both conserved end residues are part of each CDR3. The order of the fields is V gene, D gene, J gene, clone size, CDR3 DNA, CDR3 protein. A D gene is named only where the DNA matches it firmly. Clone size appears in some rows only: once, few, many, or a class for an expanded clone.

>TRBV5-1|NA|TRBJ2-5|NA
TGCGCCAGCAGCATACAAGAGACCCAGTACTTC
CASSIQETQYF
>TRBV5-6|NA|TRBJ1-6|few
TGTGCCACCGGGACTGGGAGTAATTCACCCCTCCACTTT
CATGTGSNSPLHF
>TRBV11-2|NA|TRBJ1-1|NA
TGTGCCAGCACTGCCTCCGAGAACACTGAAGCTTTCTTT
CASTASENTEAFF
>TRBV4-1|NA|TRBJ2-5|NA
TGCGCCAGCAGCCAAGAAAGACTACCGGGGGAGACCCAGTACTTC
CASSQERLPGETQYF
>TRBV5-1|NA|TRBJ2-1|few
TGCGCCAGCAGCTTGGGACAGGGAGGCAATGAGCAGTTCTTC
CASSLGQGGNEQFF
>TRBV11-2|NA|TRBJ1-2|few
TGTGCCAGCAGCTTAGAACCTTCGGGGGACCGGGGCACCTTC
CASSLEPSGDRGTF
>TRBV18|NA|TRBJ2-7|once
TGTGCCAGCTCAAGGGAGGACGGAACCTACGAGCAGTACTTC
CASSREDGTYEQYF
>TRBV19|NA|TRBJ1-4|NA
TGTGCCAGTAGTCTCGGACTTTTAGCGAATGAAAAACTGTTTTTT
CASSLGLLANEKLFF
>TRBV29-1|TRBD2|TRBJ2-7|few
TGCAGCGTCCGTGCGGGGGGCCGGTACGAGCAGTACTTC
CSVRAGGRYEQYF
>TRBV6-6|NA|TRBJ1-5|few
TGTGCCAGCAGTCAAGGGGGACGGCTGCGCAATCAGCCCCAGCATTTT
CASSQGGRLRNQPQHF
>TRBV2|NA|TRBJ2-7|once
TGTGCCAGCAGTCCCCAGGGTTACGAGCAGTACTTC
CASSPQGYEQYF
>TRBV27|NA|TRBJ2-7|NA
TGTGCCAGCAGTTTGTTGCACCGAAGCTCCTACGAGCAGTACTTC
CASSLLHRSSYEQYF
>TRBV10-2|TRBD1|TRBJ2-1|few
TGCGCCAGCAGTCCGGACAGGACCTCCTACAATGAGCAGTTCTTC
CASSPDRTSYNEQFF